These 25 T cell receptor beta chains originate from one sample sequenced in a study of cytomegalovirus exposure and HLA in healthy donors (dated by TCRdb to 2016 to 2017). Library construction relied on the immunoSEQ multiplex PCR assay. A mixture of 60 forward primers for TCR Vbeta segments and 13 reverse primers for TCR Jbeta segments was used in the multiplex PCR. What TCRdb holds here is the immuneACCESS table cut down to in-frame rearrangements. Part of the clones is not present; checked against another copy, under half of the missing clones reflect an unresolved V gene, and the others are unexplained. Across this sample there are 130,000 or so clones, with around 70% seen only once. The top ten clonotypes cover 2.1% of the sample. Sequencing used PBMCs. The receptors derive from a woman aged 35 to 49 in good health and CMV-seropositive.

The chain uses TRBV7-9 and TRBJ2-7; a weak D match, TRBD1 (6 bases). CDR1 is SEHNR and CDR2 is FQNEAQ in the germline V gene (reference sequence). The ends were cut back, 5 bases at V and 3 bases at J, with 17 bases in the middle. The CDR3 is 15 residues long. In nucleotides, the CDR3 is TGTGCCAGCAGCAACAGGGAAGGGGTAGGCTACGAGCAGTACTTC. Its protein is CASSNREGVGYEQYF.

The CDR3, as DNA: TGCGCCAGCAGTCCTACAGGGATGAACACTGAAGCTTTCTTT. This gives the protein CASSPTGMNTEAFF. The genes are TRBV5-1 and TRBJ1-1, with a tentative D call TRBD1 (6 bases). The CDR3 runs to 14 residues. Germline V CDR1 and CDR2: SGHRS, YFSETQ. The V end was cut by 5 bases, the J end by 0 bases, with 11 bases between.

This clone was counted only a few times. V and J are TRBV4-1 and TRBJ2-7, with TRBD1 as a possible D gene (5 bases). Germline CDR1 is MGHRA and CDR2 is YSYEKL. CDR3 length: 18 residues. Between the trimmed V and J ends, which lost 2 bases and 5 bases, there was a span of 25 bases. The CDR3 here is CASSQPSSQSGIQHEQYF. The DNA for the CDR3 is TGCGCCAGCAGCCAACCTTCCTCCCAATCAGGGATTCAGCACGAGCAGTACTTC.

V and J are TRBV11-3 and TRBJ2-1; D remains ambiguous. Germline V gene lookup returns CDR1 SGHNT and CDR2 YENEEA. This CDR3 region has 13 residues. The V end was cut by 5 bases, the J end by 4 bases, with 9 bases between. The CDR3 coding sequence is TGTGCCAGCAGCATCGCTAGTTACAATGAGCAGTTCTTC. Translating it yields CASSIASYNEQFF. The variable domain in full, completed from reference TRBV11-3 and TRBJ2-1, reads EAGVVQSPRYKIIEKKQPVAFWCNPISGHNTLYWYLQNLGQGPELLIRYENEEAVDDSQLPKDRFSAERLKGVDSTLKIQPAELGDSAVYLCASSIASYNEQFFGPGTRLTVL.

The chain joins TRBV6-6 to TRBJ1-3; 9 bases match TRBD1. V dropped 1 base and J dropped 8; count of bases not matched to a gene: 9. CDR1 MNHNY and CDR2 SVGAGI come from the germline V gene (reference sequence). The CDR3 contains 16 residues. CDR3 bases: TGTGCCAGCAGTTACTTGTCCGTGGACAGGGGACACACCATATATTTT. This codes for CASSYLSVDRGHTIYF.

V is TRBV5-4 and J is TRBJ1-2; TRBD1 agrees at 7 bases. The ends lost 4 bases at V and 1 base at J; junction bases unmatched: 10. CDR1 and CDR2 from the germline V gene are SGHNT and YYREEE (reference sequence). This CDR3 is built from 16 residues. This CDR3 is CASSRASTGLNYGYTF. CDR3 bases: TGTGCCAGCAGCCGTGCCTCGACAGGGCTTAACTATGGCTACACCTTC.

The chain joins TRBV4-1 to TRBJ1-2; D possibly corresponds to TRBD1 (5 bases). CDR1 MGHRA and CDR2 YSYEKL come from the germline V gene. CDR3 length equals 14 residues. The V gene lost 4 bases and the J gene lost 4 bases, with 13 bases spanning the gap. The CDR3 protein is CASSPTVAPYGYTF. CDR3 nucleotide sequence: TGCGCCAGCAGCCCGACAGTAGCTCCCTATGGCTACACCTTC.

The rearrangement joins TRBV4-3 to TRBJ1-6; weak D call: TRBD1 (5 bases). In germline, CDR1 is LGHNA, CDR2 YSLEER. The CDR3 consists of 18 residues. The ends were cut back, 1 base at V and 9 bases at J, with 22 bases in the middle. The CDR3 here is CASSQAGRAGSKGSPLHF. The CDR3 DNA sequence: TGCGCCAGCAGCCAAGCTGGTCGGGCAGGGTCGAAGGGTTCACCCCTCCACTTT.

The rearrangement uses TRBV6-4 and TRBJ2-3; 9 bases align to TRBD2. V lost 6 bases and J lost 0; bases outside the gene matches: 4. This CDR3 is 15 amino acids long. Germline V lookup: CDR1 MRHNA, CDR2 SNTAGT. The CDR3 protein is CASRSSGASTDTQYF. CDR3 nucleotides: TGTGCCAGCAGATCTAGCGGGGCTAGCACAGATACGCAGTATTTT.

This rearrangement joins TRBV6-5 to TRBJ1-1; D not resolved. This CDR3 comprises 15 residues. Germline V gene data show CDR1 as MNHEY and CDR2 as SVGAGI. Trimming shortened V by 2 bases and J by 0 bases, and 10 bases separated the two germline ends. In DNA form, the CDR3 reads TGTGCCAGCAGTTACCTACAGAGCCTGAACACTGAAGCTTTCTTT. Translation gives CASSYLQSLNTEAFF.

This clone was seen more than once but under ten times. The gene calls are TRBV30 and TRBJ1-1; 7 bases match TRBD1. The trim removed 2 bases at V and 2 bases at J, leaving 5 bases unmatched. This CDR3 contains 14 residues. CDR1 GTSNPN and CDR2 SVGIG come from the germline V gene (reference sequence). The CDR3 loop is CAWSTGTVNTEAFF. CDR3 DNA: TGTGCCTGGAGTACAGGGACAGTCAACACTGAAGCTTTCTTT.

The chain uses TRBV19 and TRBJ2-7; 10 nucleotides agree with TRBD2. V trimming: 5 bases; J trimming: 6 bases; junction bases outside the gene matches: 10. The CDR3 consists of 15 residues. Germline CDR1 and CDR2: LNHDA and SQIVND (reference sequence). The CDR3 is CASSQWLAGVAEQYF. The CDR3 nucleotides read TGTGCCAGTAGTCAATGGCTAGCGGGAGTTGCCGAGCAGTACTTC.

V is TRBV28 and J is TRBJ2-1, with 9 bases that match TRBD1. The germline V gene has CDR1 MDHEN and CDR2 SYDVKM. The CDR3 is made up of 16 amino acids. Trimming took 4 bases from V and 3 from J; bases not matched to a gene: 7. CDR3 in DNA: TGTGCCAGCAGTTCACAGGGGGCGATGCTCTACAATGAGCAGTTCTTC. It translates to CASSSQGAMLYNEQFF.

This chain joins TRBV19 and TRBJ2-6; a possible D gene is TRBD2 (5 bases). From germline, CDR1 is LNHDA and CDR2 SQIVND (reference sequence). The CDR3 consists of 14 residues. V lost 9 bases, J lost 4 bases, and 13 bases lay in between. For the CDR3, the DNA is TGTGCCAGCTCGACGGGGTCGGGGGCCAACGTCCTGACTTTC. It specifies CASSTGSGANVLTF.

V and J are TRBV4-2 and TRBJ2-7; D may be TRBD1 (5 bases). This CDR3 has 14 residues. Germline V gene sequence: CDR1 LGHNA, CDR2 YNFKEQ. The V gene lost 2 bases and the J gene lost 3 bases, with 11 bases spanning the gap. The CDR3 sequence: CASSQLKTVYEQYF. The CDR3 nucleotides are TGTGCCAGCAGCCAATTAAAGACAGTCTACGAGCAGTACTTC.

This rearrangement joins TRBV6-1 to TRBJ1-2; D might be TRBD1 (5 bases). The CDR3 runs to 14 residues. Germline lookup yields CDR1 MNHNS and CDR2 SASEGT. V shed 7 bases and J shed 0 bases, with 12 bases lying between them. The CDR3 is CASNIPTANYGYTF. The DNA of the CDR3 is TGTGCCAGCAATATCCCGACAGCTAACTATGGCTACACCTTC.

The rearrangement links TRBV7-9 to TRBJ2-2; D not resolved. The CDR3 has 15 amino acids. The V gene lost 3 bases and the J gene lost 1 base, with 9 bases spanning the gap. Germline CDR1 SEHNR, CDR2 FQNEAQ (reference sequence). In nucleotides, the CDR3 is TGTGCCAGCAGCTTCTCAACACAGAACACCGGGGAGCTGTTTTTT. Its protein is CASSFSTQNTGELFF. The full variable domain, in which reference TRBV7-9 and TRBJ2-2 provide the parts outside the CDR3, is DTGVSQNPRHKITKRGQNVTFRCDPISEHNRLYWYRQTLGQGPEFLTYFQNEAQLEKSRLLSDRFSAERPKGSFSTLEIQRTEQGDSAMYLCASSFSTQNTGELFFGEGSRLTVL.

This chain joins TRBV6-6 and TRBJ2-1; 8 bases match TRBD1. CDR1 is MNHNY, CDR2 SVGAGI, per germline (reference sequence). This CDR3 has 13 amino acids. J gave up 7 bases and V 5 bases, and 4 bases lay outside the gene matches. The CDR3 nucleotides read TGTGCCAGCAGTATCAGGGGGCGGAATGAGCAGTTCTTC. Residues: CASSIRGRNEQFF.

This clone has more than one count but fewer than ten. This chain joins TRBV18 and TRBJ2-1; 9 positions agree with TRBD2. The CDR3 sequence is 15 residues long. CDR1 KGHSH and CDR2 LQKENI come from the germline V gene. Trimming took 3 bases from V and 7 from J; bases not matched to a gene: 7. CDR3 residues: CASSPSIAGENEQFF. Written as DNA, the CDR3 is TGTGCCAGCTCACCCTCTATAGCGGGAGAGAATGAGCAGTTCTTC. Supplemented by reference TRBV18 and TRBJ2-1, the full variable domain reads NAGVMQNPRHLVRRRGQEARLRCSPMKGHSHVYWYRQLPEEGLKFMVYLQKENIIDESGMPKERFSAEFPKEGPSILRIQQVVRGDSAAYFCASSPSIAGENEQFFGPGTRLTVL.

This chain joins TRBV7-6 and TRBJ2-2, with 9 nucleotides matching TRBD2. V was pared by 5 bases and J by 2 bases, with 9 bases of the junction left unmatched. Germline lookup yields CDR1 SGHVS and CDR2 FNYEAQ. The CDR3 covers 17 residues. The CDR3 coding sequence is TGTGCCAGCAGCCCACGCAGCGGGGGGTCCAACACCGGGGAGCTGTTTTTT. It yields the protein CASSPRSGGSNTGELFF. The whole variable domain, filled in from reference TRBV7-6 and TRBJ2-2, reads GAGVSQSPRYKVTKRGQDVALRCDPISGHVSLYWYRQALGQGPEFLTYFNYEAQQDKSGLPNDRFSAERPEGSISTLTIQRTEQRDSAMYRCASSPRSGGSNTGELFFGEGSRLTVL.

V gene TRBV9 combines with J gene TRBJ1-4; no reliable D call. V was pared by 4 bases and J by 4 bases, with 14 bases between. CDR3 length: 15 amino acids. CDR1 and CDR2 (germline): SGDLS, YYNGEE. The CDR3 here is CASSQTPGVNEKLFF. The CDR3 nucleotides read TGTGCCAGCAGCCAGACCCCGGGAGTTAATGAAAAACTGTTTTTT.

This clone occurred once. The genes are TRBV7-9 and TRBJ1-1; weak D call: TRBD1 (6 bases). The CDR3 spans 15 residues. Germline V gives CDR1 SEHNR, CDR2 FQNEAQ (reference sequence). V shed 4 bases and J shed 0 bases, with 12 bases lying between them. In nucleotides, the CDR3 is TGTGCCAGCAGCTCGGGACGGGACATGAACACTGAAGCTTTCTTT. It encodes CASSSGRDMNTEAFF.

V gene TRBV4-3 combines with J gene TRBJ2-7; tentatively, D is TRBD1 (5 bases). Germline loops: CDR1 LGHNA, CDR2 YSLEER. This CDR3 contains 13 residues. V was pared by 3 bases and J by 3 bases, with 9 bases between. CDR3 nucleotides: TGCGCCAGCAGCCACGGAACAGGCTACGAGCAGTACTTC. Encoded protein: CASSHGTGYEQYF.

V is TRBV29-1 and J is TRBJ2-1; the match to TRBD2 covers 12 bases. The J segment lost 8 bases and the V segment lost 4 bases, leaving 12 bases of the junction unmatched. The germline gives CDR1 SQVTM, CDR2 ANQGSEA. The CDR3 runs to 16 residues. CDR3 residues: CSVGRPLAGGPDEQFF. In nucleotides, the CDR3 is TGCAGCGTTGGAAGACCCCTAGCGGGGGGGCCCGATGAGCAGTTCTTC.

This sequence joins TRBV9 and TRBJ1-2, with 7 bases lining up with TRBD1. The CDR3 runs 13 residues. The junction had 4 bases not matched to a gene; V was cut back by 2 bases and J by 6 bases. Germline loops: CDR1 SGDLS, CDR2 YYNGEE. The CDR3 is CASSVDQGDGYTF. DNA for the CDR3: TGTGCCAGCAGCGTGGATCAGGGGGATGGCTACACCTTC.